Reported below is one T cell receptor beta chain. Antigen unknown. This entry is derived from a study of CD8+CD57+ T cells in acquired aplastic anemia. Study as a whole: DNA per sorted CD4+ or CD8+ sample ranged roughly 0.17 to 27.4 ug, averaging 3.2 ug.

Overall study results and limits: There were some 30 CD8+ CDR3 sequences that occurred in both patients and controls. Controls did not differ significantly from patients in CD8+ Simpson's diversity.

Germline CDR1 is SGHAT and CDR2 is FQDESV (reference sequence). The CDR3 covers 17 residues. V lost 1 base to trimming and J lost 5 bases, with 21 bases between them. The sequenced patients had an expansion of CD8+CD57+ cells seen by flow cytometry. All participating patients were living with severe acquired aplastic anemia. Genomic DNA acted as the template from which TCR beta VDJ combination and CDR3 sequence profiling were carried out. TCRdb fed the reads into MiXCR, producing one record per CDR3 protein. The repertoire holds 160,000 or so distinct CDR3 sequences, roughly 50% seen once, with 30% to 40% in the top ten.

The sequence came from a human donor with aplastic anemia. The sample comprised sorted CD4+, CD8+, or CD8+CD57+ T cells (not recorded which) from PBMCs. V usage is TRBV11-1 and J usage is TRBJ2-7; D is perhaps TRBD1 (5 bases). The CDR3 region has the DNA TGTGCCAGCAGCTTAGATTTCGGGCCAAGTTGGGGCCACGAGCAGTACTTC. Translation: CASSLDFGPSWGHEQYF.